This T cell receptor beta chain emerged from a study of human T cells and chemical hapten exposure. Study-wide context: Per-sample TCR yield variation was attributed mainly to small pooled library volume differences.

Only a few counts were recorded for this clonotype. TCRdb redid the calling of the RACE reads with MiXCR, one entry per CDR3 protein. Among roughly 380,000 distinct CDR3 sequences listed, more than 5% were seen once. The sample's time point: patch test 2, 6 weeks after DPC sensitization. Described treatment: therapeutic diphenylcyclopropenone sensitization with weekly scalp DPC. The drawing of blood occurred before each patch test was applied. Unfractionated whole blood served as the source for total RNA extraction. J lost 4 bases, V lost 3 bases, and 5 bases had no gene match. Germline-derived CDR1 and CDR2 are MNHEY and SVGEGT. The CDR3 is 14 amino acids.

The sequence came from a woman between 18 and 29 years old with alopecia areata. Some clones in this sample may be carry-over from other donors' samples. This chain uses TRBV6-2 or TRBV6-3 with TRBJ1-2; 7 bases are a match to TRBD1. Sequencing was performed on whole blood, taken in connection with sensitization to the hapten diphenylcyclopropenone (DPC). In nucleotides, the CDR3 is TGTGCCAGCAGTTATAAGGGACAGATCTATGGCTACACCTTC. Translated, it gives CASSYKGQIYGYTF.